The 22 T cell receptor beta chains below all came from one sample that was sequenced in a study of T cell changes during pregnancy in multiple sclerosis. The repertoire was sequenced with immunoSEQ multiplex PCR; TCRdb's copy has only in-frame clones and lacks some. Of about 74,000 clones in the sample, approximately 90% are singletons; the top ten hold less than 4%. The specimen was peripheral blood, collected before pregnancy. The origin of the receptors is a female donor with multiple sclerosis, enrolled in a pregnancy study.

The chain uses TRBV6-5 and TRBJ1-4; 9 bases agree with TRBD1. The CDR3 has 13 residues. Germline CDR1 MNHEY, CDR2 SVGAGI. The V and J ends lost 7 bases and 7 bases, in that order; junction bases with no gene match: 4. In DNA, the CDR3 is TGTGCCAGCATGGGACAGGGTGTTGAAAAACTGTTTTTT. This gives the protein CASMGQGVEKLFF.

A remark on this clone: The sample has other DNA sequences that encode this CDR3 too. The chain links TRBV7-9 to TRBJ1-2; no reliable D call. The CDR3 spans 11 residues. Trimming took off 5 bases at V and 4 bases at J, with 5 bases between the two ends. CDR1 and CDR2 (germline): SEHNR, FQNEAQ (reference sequence). The CDR3 nucleotides are TGTGCCAGCAGCCCCGGCTATGGCTACACCTTC. Translating it yields CASSPGYGYTF.

CDR3 coding DNA: TGTGCCAGCAGCCCAACCGAAGGGGGAGACACTGAAGCTTTCTTT. Translation: CASSPTEGGDTEAFF. The chain uses TRBV7-8 and TRBJ1-1; possible D gene TRBD1, 6 bases. Looked up from germline, CDR1 is SGHVS and CDR2 is FQNEAQ. V was cut by 5 bases and J by 3 bases, with 16 bases left in between. There are 15 residues in the CDR3. Full variable domain (rest looked up from reference TRBV7-8 and TRBJ1-1): GAGVSQSPRYKVAKRGQDVALRCDPISGHVSLFWYQQALGQGPEFLTYFQNEAQLDKSGLPSDRFFAERPEGSVSTLKIQRTQQEDSAVYLCASSPTEGGDTEAFFGQGTRLTVV.

This clone was detected only a few times. This chain links TRBV19 with TRBJ2-1; 10 bases fit TRBD2. The V and J ends lost 3 bases and 8 bases, in that order; junction bases with no gene match: 7. The CDR3 sequence is 15 residues long. From germline, CDR1 is LNHDA and CDR2 SQIVND (reference sequence). This CDR3 reads CASSITSGNPHEQFF. CDR3 in DNA: TGTGCCAGTAGTATTACTAGCGGGAACCCCCATGAGCAGTTCTTC.

The chain is built from TRBV7-2 and TRBJ2-7; possibly TRBD2 for D (5 bases). Germline lookup yields CDR1 SGHTA and CDR2 FQGNSA. This CDR3 spans 15 amino acids. V was trimmed by 5 bases and J by 3 bases, leaving 17 bases between them. CDR3 region: CASSRTRNTHYEQYF. For the CDR3, the DNA is TGTGCCAGCAGCAGGACTCGTAATACCCACTACGAGCAGTACTTC.

The J gene is TRBJ2-5, the V gene TRBV19; 9 bases line up with TRBD1. Unmatched junction bases numbered 6, after V lost 8 bases and J lost 2 bases. The V gene's germline CDR1 is LNHDA and CDR2 SQIVND (reference sequence). The CDR3 extends over 14 amino acids. The CDR3 protein is CASSDRGHQETQYF. CDR3 coding DNA: TGTGCCAGTTCGGACAGGGGACATCAAGAGACCCAGTACTTC.

There are a few counts of this clone. This chain connects TRBV7-9 to TRBJ1-2; 11 nucleotides line up with TRBD1. This CDR3 contains 14 residues. Germline CDR1 SEHNR, CDR2 FQNEAQ (reference sequence). The V segment lost 3 bases and the J segment 6 bases; nucleotides outside the gene matches: 3. Here the CDR3 reads CASSFWGQGDGYTF. As DNA, the CDR3 is TGTGCCAGCAGCTTTTGGGGACAGGGGGATGGCTACACCTTC.

The rearrangement links TRBV11-1 to TRBJ1-6; TRBD1 is a possible D gene (5 bases). The V and J ends lost 3 bases and 11 bases respectively, with 14 bases between them. Per the germline V gene, CDR1 is SGHAT and CDR2 is FQDESV (reference sequence). The CDR3 totals 14 residues. CDR3 residues: CASSFSPGLTPLHF. The CDR3 bases are TGTGCCAGCAGCTTCTCCCCGGGACTAACACCCCTCCACTTT. The full variable domain, with the rest looked up from reference TRBV11-1 and TRBJ1-6, is EAEVAQSPRYKITEKSQAVAFWCDPISGHATLYWYRQILGQGPELLVQFQDESVVDDSQLPKDRFSAERLKGVDSTLKIQPAELGDSAMYLCASSFSPGLTPLHFGNGTRLTVT.

In its sample, this clone was seen once. This chain uses TRBV30 with TRBJ1-1; TRBD1 agrees at 8 bases. This CDR3 has 16 residues. V was pared by 7 bases and J by 0 bases, with 13 bases of the junction left unmatched. The germline gives CDR1 GTSNPN, CDR2 SVGIG (reference sequence). CDR3 in amino acids: CALTGAQRGMNTEAFF. DNA for the CDR3: TGTGCCTTGACAGGGGCGCAAAGAGGAATGAACACTGAAGCTTTCTTT.

The rearrangement links TRBV18 to TRBJ1-2, with TRBD1 matching 7 bases. J lost 1 base, V lost 2 bases, and 1 base had no gene match. Germline V CDR1 and CDR2: KGHSH, LQKENI. The CDR3 loop spans 14 amino acids. CDR3 sequence reads: CASSPGQDNYGYTF. CDR3 coding DNA: TGTGCCAGCTCACCAGGACAGGATAACTATGGCTACACCTTC.

The J gene is TRBJ1-2, the V gene TRBV29-1, with a weak D call TRBD1 (6 bases). Trimming removed 3 bases at V and 0 bases at J, with 11 bases between. The CDR3 sequence is 14 residues long. From germline, CDR1 is SQVTM and CDR2 ANQGSEA. Written as DNA, the CDR3 is TGCAGCGTTGACCAGGGGCCCGCTAACTATGGCTACACCTTC. This translates into CSVDQGPANYGYTF.

The chain recombines TRBV6-1 with TRBJ1-5; TRBD1 aligns across 10 bases. Germline trimming cut 6 bases from V and 2 bases from J; bases unmatched to any gene: 4. Germline lookup yields CDR1 MNHNS and CDR2 SASEGT. CDR3 length: 15 amino acids. The CDR3 sequence is CASRSGTGGNQPQHF. Written as DNA, the CDR3 is TGTGCCAGCAGGTCCGGGACAGGGGGCAATCAGCCCCAGCATTTT.

The DNA for the CDR3 is TGCGCCAGCAGCTTGGAAAGAACCAGGGGATGGACACTCCAGTACTTC. This codes for CASSLERTRGWTLQYF. The chain uses TRBV5-1 and TRBJ2-5, with a weak D call TRBD1 (6 bases). The V gene lost 0 bases and the J gene lost 10 bases, with 22 bases spanning the gap. The CDR3 is 16 residues long. The germline V gene encodes CDR1 SGHRS and CDR2 YFSETQ.

V usage is TRBV7-2 and J usage is TRBJ2-2, with 11 bases matching TRBD2. Germline V gives CDR1 SGHTA, CDR2 FQGNSA. The CDR3 consists of 15 residues. V lost 1 base to trimming and J lost 6 bases; unmatched junction nucleotides: 1. The CDR3 loop is CASSLGTSGSGELFF. CDR3 in DNA: TGTGCCAGCAGCTTAGGGACTAGCGGGTCCGGGGAGCTGTTTTTT.

This chain connects TRBV5-5 to TRBJ1-2; D perhaps matches TRBD1 (6 bases). V was pared by 1 base and J by 0 bases, with 10 bases between. Germline V CDR1 and CDR2: SGHKS, YYEKEE (reference sequence). The CDR3 is made up of 15 amino acids. The CDR3 DNA is TGTGCCAGCAGCTTGAGTGGACAGACTAACTATGGCTACACCTTC. It encodes CASSLSGQTNYGYTF.

This clone was recorded once. This chain joins TRBV27 and TRBJ1-1, with 9 bases identical to TRBD1. Germline-derived CDR1 and CDR2 are MNHEY and SMNVEV (reference sequence). This CDR3 region has 14 residues. V shed 6 bases, J shed 6 bases, and the junction held 8 bases outside the gene matches. The CDR3 sequence is CASRGTGGRAEAFF. CDR3 sequence (DNA): TGTGCCAGCAGGGGCACAGGGGGCAGGGCTGAAGCTTTCTTT.

J is TRBJ2-1 and V is TRBV6-1; TRBD2 aligns across 13 bases. Germline assignment: CDR1 MNHNS and CDR2 SASEGT. The CDR3 has 14 amino acids. Trimming at V came to 3 bases and at J to 13 bases, leaving 6 bases not matched to a gene. This CDR3 reads CASSEARLAGGQFF. The CDR3 DNA reads as TGTGCCAGCAGTGAGGCACGACTAGCGGGAGGACAGTTCTTC.

The chain carries TRBV18 and TRBJ1-2; TRBD1 matches at 7 bases. Germline CDR1 reads KGHSH; CDR2 reads LQKENI. This CDR3 is 13 amino acids long. Trimming took 6 bases from V and 2 from J; bases not matched to a gene: 3. DNA of the CDR3: TGTGCCAGCTCCGGGGACAGAAACTATGGCTACACCTTC. Amino acid sequence: CASSGDRNYGYTF.

The chain uses TRBV11-2 and TRBJ1-5, with D hard to call. V was pared by 5 bases and J by 6 bases, with 14 bases between. The CDR3 length is 14 residues. CDR1 and CDR2 (germline): SGHAT, FQNNGV. CDR3 amino acids: CASSGEGVSQPQHF. CDR3 nucleotide sequence: TGTGCCAGCAGCGGGGAGGGTGTAAGTCAGCCCCAGCATTTT.

The J gene is TRBJ2-6, the V gene TRBV7-3, with unresolved D. CDR3 length: 16 amino acids. The V gene lost 5 bases and the J gene lost 4 bases, with 15 bases spanning the gap. Per germline, CDR1 SGHTA and CDR2 FQGTGA. The CDR3 bases are TGTGCCAGCAGCCCAGATATCAGGCCGGGGGCCAACGTCCTGACTTTC. Translating it yields CASSPDIRPGANVLTF.

The V call is TRBV14, the J call TRBJ1-6; TRBD1 aligns across 8 bases. CDR1 is SGHDN and CDR2 is FVKESK in the germline V gene. The CDR3 loop spans 14 amino acids. J lost 13 bases, V lost 4 bases, and 9 bases had no gene match. The CDR3 coding sequence is TGTGCCAGCAGCCTCGGGACAGGCTACATGCCCCTCCACTTT. Translation: CASSLGTGYMPLHF.

In DNA form, the CDR3 reads TGTGCCAGCAGCGCGACAAGCTATGGCTACACCTTC. Its protein product is CASSATSYGYTF. V and J are TRBV7-8 and TRBJ1-2; unclear D gene. The CDR3 runs to 12 residues. The germline gives CDR1 SGHVS, CDR2 FQNEAQ. Trimming left V 5 bases short and J 4 bases short, with 8 bases between. Using reference TRBV7-8 and TRBJ1-2 for the parts outside the CDR3, the full variable domain is GAGVSQSPRYKVAKRGQDVALRCDPISGHVSLFWYQQALGQGPEFLTYFQNEAQLDKSGLPSDRFFAERPEGSVSTLKIQRTQQEDSAVYLCASSATSYGYTFGSGTRLTVV.